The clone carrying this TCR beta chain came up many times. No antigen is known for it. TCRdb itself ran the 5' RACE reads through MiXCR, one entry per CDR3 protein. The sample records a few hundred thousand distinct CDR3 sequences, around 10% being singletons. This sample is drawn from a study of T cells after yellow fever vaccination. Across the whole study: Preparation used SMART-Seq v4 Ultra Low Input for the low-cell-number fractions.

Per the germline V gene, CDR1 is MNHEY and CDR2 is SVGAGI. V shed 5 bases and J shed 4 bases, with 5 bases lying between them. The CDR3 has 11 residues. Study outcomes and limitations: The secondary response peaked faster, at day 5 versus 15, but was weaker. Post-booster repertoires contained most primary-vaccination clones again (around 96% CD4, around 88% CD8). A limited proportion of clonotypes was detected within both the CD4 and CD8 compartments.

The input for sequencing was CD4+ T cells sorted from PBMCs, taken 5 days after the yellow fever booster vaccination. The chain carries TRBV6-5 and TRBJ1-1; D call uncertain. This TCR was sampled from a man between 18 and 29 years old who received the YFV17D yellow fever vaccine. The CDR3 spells CASSGGTEAFF. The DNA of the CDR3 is TGTGCCAGCAGTGGCGGCACTGAAGCTTTCTTT.